The entry below gives a single T cell receptor (beta chain) sequence along with its context. Its specificity is unknown. This CDR3 is 15 amino acids long. V lost 3 bases and J lost 0, with 11 bases in between. Per the germline V gene, CDR1 is SGHTA and CDR2 is FQGNSA. This entry belongs to a study of T cell clonotyping in hematopoietic cell transplantation. Study-wide points: At the given depth, recipient repertoires were over 95% de novo clonotypes. Broader posttransplant TCR repertoire diversity was predicted by graft donor and pretransplant recipient Inverse Simpson Index values. Cells were unsorted, so CD4 and CD8 contributions were not separated. Recipient TCR diversity dropped after transplant; expanded clonotypes rose from day 30 to 180.

Using immunoSEQ multiplex PCR, the repertoire was profiled, and TCRdb retains in-frame clones only, with some absent. Among fewer than 40,000 clones listed, around 90% were seen once. This chain links TRBV7-2 with TRBJ1-1; D is uncertain. The sequenced sample was peripheral blood mononuclear cells. The origin of this receptor is a woman in her thirties or forties in good health. Some clones in this sample may be carry-over from other donors' samples. The CDR3 DNA reads as TGTGCCAGCAGCTTCCTCGATGCTGTGAACACTGAAGCTTTCTTT. Translating it yields CASSFLDAVNTEAFF.